This T cell receptor (beta chain) emerged from a study of cytomegalovirus exposure and HLA in healthy donors. It was with 60 Vbeta and 13 Jbeta primers that the PCR ran. TCRdb's table, derived via immunoSEQ multiplex PCR, lists solely in-frame clones and lacks some. The sample lists 170,000 or so clones, more than 70% seen once, with 0.38% in the top ten. The CDR3 totals 18 residues. Germline lookup yields CDR1 SGHRS and CDR2 YFSETQ. Trimming removed 3 bases at V and 4 bases at J, with 20 bases between. This TCR derives from a boy between 2 and 10 years old in good health and CMV-seronegative. J is TRBJ2-6 and V is TRBV5-1, with a tentative D call TRBD1 (5 bases). The sample comprised PBMCs. The CDR3: CASSSLPAGMAGANVLTF. CDR3 in DNA: TGCGCCAGCAGCTCCCTTCCGGCAGGGATGGCCGGGGCCAACGTCCTGACTTTC.